This entry lists 32 T cell receptor beta chains sequenced from one sample in a study of response to subunit inactivated influenza vaccine. From the RT-PCR reads, TCRdb called clonotypes with MiXCR, one entry per CDR3 protein. This table holds 650,000 to 800,000 distinct CDR3 sequences, about 15% found once. Material: PBMCs from blood, obtained less than 15 days before vaccination. The receptors come from a man aged 50-59 years who received an inactivated influenza vaccine.

The rearrangement joins TRBV5-1 to TRBJ2-3; TRBD1 is a possible D gene (5 bases). This CDR3 has 15 residues. Deletions cut 1 base from V and 3 bases from J, with 12 bases between. Germline CDR1 is SGHRS and CDR2 is YFSETQ. CDR3 amino acids: CASSLLGVSTDTQYF. As DNA, the CDR3 is TGCGCCAGCAGCTTGTTAGGGGTTAGTACAGATACGCAGTATTTT.

The chain is built from TRBV7-9 and TRBJ1-1; D is possibly TRBD1 (6 bases). CDR1 and CDR2 (germline): SEHNR, FQNEAQ (reference sequence). This CDR3 spans 11 amino acids. Trimming pared 10 bases from V and 4 bases from J, leaving 10 bases between. CDR3 in DNA: TGTGCCACCGAGACAGGCACTGAAGCTTTCTTT. Translation: CATETGTEAFF.

This chain links TRBV12-3 or TRBV12-4 with TRBJ2-7; TRBD2 is a possible D gene (6 bases). With 1 base removed from V and 2 bases from J, the gap between germline ends came to 12 bases. The CDR3 is 15 residues long. CDR3 DNA sequence: TGTGCCAGCAGTTTAGTCTTTGGGGGGACCTACGAGCAGTACTTC. Protein: CASSLVFGGTYEQYF.

This clonotype appeared many times. The J gene is TRBJ1-4, the V gene TRBV15; D gene unclear. Trimming removed 0 bases from V and 1 base from J, with 12 bases in between. The germline gives CDR1 LNHNV, CDR2 YYDKDF (reference sequence). This CDR3 is 17 amino acids long. The CDR3 coding sequence is TGTGCCACCAGCAGAGACCTTCCCGCAAGAACTAATGAAAAACTGTTTTTT. Protein sequence: CATSRDLPARTNEKLFF.

The chain uses TRBV2 and TRBJ2-6; weak D call: TRBD2 (6 bases). V shed 4 bases and J shed 2 bases, with 12 bases lying between them. Germline lookup yields CDR1 SNHLY and CDR2 FYNNEI. This CDR3 has 16 amino acids. CDR3: CASSVAGSAGANVLTF. The DNA for the CDR3 is TGTGCCAGCAGTGTTGCCGGGAGTGCTGGGGCCAACGTCCTGACTTTC.

This chain links TRBV6-1 with TRBJ1-1, with TRBD1 matching 11 bases. CDR1 MNHNS and CDR2 SASEGT come from the germline V gene. J was trimmed by 6 bases and V by 8 bases; bases with no gene match: 5. CDR3 length: 13 amino acids. CDR3 in amino acids: CASRTGGESEAFF. The DNA of the CDR3 is TGTGCCAGCCGGACAGGGGGCGAATCTGAAGCTTTCTTT.

This clonotype was counted a few times. The chain has TRBV7-2 and TRBJ2-1, with no clear D. The V end was cut by 2 bases, the J end by 3 bases, with 17 bases between. Per the germline V gene, CDR1 is SGHTA and CDR2 is FQGNSA. The CDR3 totals 17 residues. The CDR3 bases are TGTGCCAGCAGCTTATTCCTGGTGATTGGATACTACAATGAGCAGTTCTTC. Amino acid sequence: CASSLFLVIGYYNEQFF.

This clonotype was recorded a few times. This chain uses TRBV10-3 with TRBJ2-1; 9 bases are a match to TRBD1. This CDR3 comprises 13 residues. V lost 0 bases and J lost 15; bases outside the gene matches: 6. The germline V gene has CDR1 ENHRY and CDR2 SYGVKD. DNA of the CDR3: TGTGCCATCAGTGAGTCCGGGGACAGGGTAAGGTTCTTC. It translates to CAISESGDRVRFF.

Here the CDR3 DNA reads TGCAGTGCTAGGGATGGGGGGCGGCCCTTAATGAACACTGAAGCTTTCTTT. Encoded protein: CSARDGGRPLMNTEAFF. J is TRBJ1-1 and V is TRBV20-1; D might be TRBD1 (6 bases). Trimming shortened V by 3 bases and J by 0 bases, and 20 bases separated the two germline ends. Germline V gene lookup returns CDR1 DFQATT and CDR2 SNEGSKA (reference sequence). CDR3 length equals 17 residues.

The chain has TRBV15 and TRBJ1-3; unclear D gene. This CDR3 comprises 14 residues. V dropped 2 bases and J dropped 0 bases, with 5 bases sitting between them. Germline V gene lookup returns CDR1 LNHNV and CDR2 YYDKDF (reference sequence). The CDR3 DNA reads as TGTGCCACCAGCAGACAGGTCTCTGGAAACACCATATATTTT. It is translated as CATSRQVSGNTIYF.

The V and J genes are TRBV9 and TRBJ2-3; D is unclear. Germline assignment: CDR1 SGDLS and CDR2 YYNGEE. The CDR3 consists of 16 residues. V lost 2 bases and J 1 base, leaving 14 bases between the germline ends. CDR3 bases: TGTGCCAGCAGCGTGTCGGACCCTTTTCGCACAGATACGCAGTATTTT. Protein sequence: CASSVSDPFRTDTQYF. Based on the CDR3 plus reference TRBV9 and TRBJ2-3, the full variable domain is DSGVTQTPKHLITATGQRVTLRCSPRSGDLSVYWYQQSLDQGLQFLIQYYNGEERAKGNILERFSAQQFPDLHSELNLSSLELGDSALYFCASSVSDPFRTDTQYFGPGTRLTVL.

This rearrangement joins TRBV28 to TRBJ2-7, with D hard to call. The CDR3 sequence is 12 residues long. Trimming removed 6 bases from V and 6 bases from J, with 12 bases in between. CDR1 and CDR2 from the germline V gene are MDHEN and SYDVKM. The CDR3 nucleotides are TGTGCCAGCAGCCCAGCGTTGGTCGAGCAGTACTTC. This codes for CASSPALVEQYF. The variable domain in full, completed from reference TRBV28 and TRBJ2-7, reads DVKVTQSSRYLVKRTGEKVFLECVQDMDHENMFWYRQDPGLGLRLIYFSYDVKMKEKGDIPEGYSVSREKKERFSLILESASTNQTSMYLCASSPALVEQYFGPGTRLTVT.

J is TRBJ2-1 and V is TRBV20-1; weak D call: TRBD2 (5 bases). The germline V and J ends were trimmed by 0 bases and 2 bases, with 11 bases remaining between them. The germline V gene has CDR1 DFQATT and CDR2 SNEGSKA (reference sequence). The CDR3 is 15 amino acids. The CDR3 protein is CSARDVGRAYNEQFF. The CDR3 DNA reads as TGCAGTGCTAGAGATGTCGGGCGGGCCTACAATGAGCAGTTCTTC.

This clonotype was recorded a few times. This rearrangement joins TRBV2 to TRBJ2-2; D possibly corresponds to TRBD1 (6 bases). This CDR3 is built from 13 residues. The germline V gene encodes CDR1 SNHLY and CDR2 FYNNEI. The V end was cut by 6 bases, the J end by 4 bases, with 9 bases between. The chain's CDR3 is CASRDRATGELFF. In DNA form, the CDR3 reads TGTGCCAGCAGGGACAGAGCCACCGGGGAGCTGTTTTTT.

This chain links TRBV11-2 with TRBJ2-1; D may be TRBD1 or TRBD2 (5 bases each). The V gene's germline CDR1 is SGHAT and CDR2 FQNNGV. The length of the CDR3 is 15 residues. The ends were cut back, 5 bases at V and 4 bases at J, with 15 bases in the middle. CDR3: CASSPGTAIYNEQFF. As DNA, the CDR3 is TGTGCCAGCAGCCCGGGGACGGCGATATACAATGAGCAGTTCTTC. Full variable domain (rest looked up from reference TRBV11-2 and TRBJ2-1): EAGVAQSPRYKIIEKRQSVAFWCNPISGHATLYWYQQILGQGPKLLIQFQNNGVVDDSQLPKDRFSAERLKGVDSTLKIQPAKLEDSAVYLCASSPGTAIYNEQFFGPGTRLTVL.

This clonotype was detected once. J is TRBJ1-2 and V is TRBV2, with D tentatively TRBD1 (5 bases). The germline V gene encodes CDR1 SNHLY and CDR2 FYNNEI. This CDR3 contains 13 residues. V lost 2 bases to trimming and J lost 3 bases, with 7 bases between them. In DNA form, the CDR3 reads TGTGCCAGCAGTGAAAAAGGGGACTATGGCTACACCTTC. It yields the protein CASSEKGDYGYTF.

This clonotype showed up many times. This sequence joins TRBV25-1 and TRBJ1-2; D gene ambiguous. This CDR3 region has 11 residues. Trimming took off 3 bases at V and 6 bases at J, with 5 bases between the two ends. Germline CDR1 MGHDK, CDR2 SYGVNS. The CDR3 sequence is CASSDLHGYTF. The CDR3 bases are TGTGCCAGCAGTGATCTCCATGGCTACACCTTC.

The sample holds a few counts of this clonotype. This chain connects TRBV6-2 or TRBV6-3 to TRBJ1-5; D is unresolved. The CDR3 has 13 residues. CDR1 and CDR2 (germline): MNHEY, SVGEGT. Trimming left V 2 bases short and J 7 bases short, with 9 bases between. The CDR3 loop reads CASSYVVGQPQHF. Written as DNA, the CDR3 is TGTGCCAGCAGTTACGTGGTCGGCCAGCCCCAGCATTTT.

The rearrangement links TRBV11-2 to TRBJ2-7; 7 positions agree with TRBD2. This CDR3 comprises 16 residues. V was clipped by 0 bases and J by 1 base; unmatched bases: 6. CDR1 and CDR2 from the germline V gene are SGHAT and FQNNGV. CDR3 loop: CASSLDAGGGSYEQYF. As DNA, the CDR3 is TGTGCCAGCAGCTTAGATGCTGGCGGGGGATCCTACGAGCAGTACTTC. The variable domain in full, with the rest retrieved from reference TRBV11-2 and TRBJ2-7, is EAGVAQSPRYKIIEKRQSVAFWCNPISGHATLYWYQQILGQGPKLLIQFQNNGVVDDSQLPKDRFSAERLKGVDSTLKIQPAKLEDSAVYLCASSLDAGGGSYEQYFGPGTRLTVT.

This clonotype appeared many times. This chain joins TRBV29-1 and TRBJ2-2; 8 bases match TRBD2. The CDR3 runs to 13 residues. After removal of 5 bases from V and 6 bases from J, the junction contained 5 bases not matched to a gene. Germline V gene sequence: CDR1 SQVTM, CDR2 ANQGSEA. The CDR3 protein is CSVLAGRAGELFF. The CDR3, as DNA: TGCAGCGTTCTAGCGGGCAGGGCCGGGGAGCTGTTTTTT.

The rearrangement uses TRBV7-9 and TRBJ2-7; D is unclear. Trimming left V 1 base short and J 4 bases short, with 11 bases between. The germline V gene has CDR1 SEHNR and CDR2 FQNEAQ (reference sequence). CDR3 length: 14 residues. The DNA of the CDR3 is TGTGCCAGCAGCTTAGATTACGGAACGTACGAGCAGTACTTC. Its translation: CASSLDYGTYEQYF.

The chain links TRBV20-1 to TRBJ2-3, with 9 positions matching TRBD2. CDR3 length: 16 amino acids. Germline V gene data show CDR1 as DFQATT and CDR2 as SNEGSKA (reference sequence). The V gene end was trimmed by 1 base and the J gene end by 4 bases; junction bases not matched to a gene: 9. The CDR3 is CSARGLAGALADTQYF. CDR3 nucleotide sequence: TGCAGTGCTAGAGGATTAGCGGGAGCACTGGCAGATACGCAGTATTTT.

At least ten counts were recorded for this clonotype. The CDR3 DNA follows: TGTGCCAGCAGTCCCCGGACAGGGCGGGCGGGTTCACCCCTCCACTTT. This gives the protein CASSPRTGRAGSPLHF. The rearrangement uses TRBV28 and TRBJ1-6, with 8 bases identical to TRBD1. The CDR3 consists of 16 residues. Germline loops: CDR1 MDHEN, CDR2 SYDVKM. With 5 bases clipped from V and 9 bases from J, the junction kept 12 bases outside the gene matches.

CDR3: CAISARQGEGTGELFF. DNA of the CDR3: TGTGCCATCAGTGCTCGACAGGGGGAAGGCACCGGGGAGCTGTTTTTT. V is TRBV10-3 and J is TRBJ2-2, with 9 bases that match TRBD1. Germline V CDR1 and CDR2: ENHRY, SYGVKD. The CDR3 consists of 16 residues. Trimming at V came to 4 bases and at J to 4 bases, leaving 7 bases not matched to a gene.

Worth noting for this clonotype: A read error may be the cause here, since a much bigger clone is one base away. This chain uses TRBV4-3 with TRBJ2-5, with D possibly being TRBD1 (6 bases). Germline V gene data show CDR1 as LGHNA and CDR2 as YSLEER. The CDR3 contains 15 residues. Deletions cut 0 bases from V and 0 bases from J, with 8 bases between. CDR3 in DNA: TGCGCCAGCAGCCAAGATTGGGACAACCAAGAGACCCAGTACTTC. This codes for CASSQDWDNQETQYF.

This clonotype was picked up a small number of times. This chain connects TRBV29-1 to TRBJ2-1; TRBD2 aligns across 7 bases. In germline, CDR1 is SQVTM, CDR2 ANQGSEA. Trimming at V came to 5 bases and at J to 3 bases, leaving 7 bases not matched to a gene. This CDR3 spans 14 amino acids. The CDR3 region has the DNA TGCAGCGTTAGTGGACTAGATCTCTACAATGAGCAGTTCTTC. Translated: CSVSGLDLYNEQFF.

This chain connects TRBV2 to TRBJ1-4; TRBD1 might be the D (5 bases). The germline V gene encodes CDR1 SNHLY and CDR2 FYNNEI. The CDR3 is 13 amino acids. V gave up 10 bases and J gave up 11 bases, with 20 bases separating them. The CDR3 spells CATRDDGGGKLFF. The CDR3 bases are TGTGCCACTAGGGACGACGGAGGAGGGAAACTGTTTTTT. Full variable domain (remainder filled in from reference TRBV2 and TRBJ1-4): EPEVTQTPSHQVTQMGQEVILRCVPISNHLYFYWYRQILGQKVEFLVSFYNNEISEKSEIFDDQFSVERPDGSNFTLKIRSTKLEDSAMYFCATRDDGGGKLFFGSGTQLSVL.

Only a few counts were recorded for this clonotype. J is TRBJ1-3 and V is TRBV7-6, with D uncertain. With 2 bases removed from V and 2 bases from J, the gap between germline ends came to 10 bases. From germline, CDR1 is SGHVS and CDR2 FNYEAQ. The CDR3 is made up of 15 amino acids. The CDR3 sequence is CASSLTDGTGNTIYF. CDR3 nucleotides: TGTGCCAGCAGCTTAACGGACGGCACTGGAAACACCATATATTTT.

The chain employs TRBV4-3 and TRBJ2-2; TRBD2 aligns across 10 bases. J gave up 6 bases and V 0 bases, and 10 bases lay outside the gene matches. The CDR3 consists of 18 residues. Germline V gene data show CDR1 as LGHNA and CDR2 as YSLEER. CDR3 in amino acids: CASSQDSSLAGEAGELFF. CDR3 bases: TGCGCCAGCAGCCAAGATAGTTCGCTAGCGGGAGAGGCCGGGGAGCTGTTTTTT.

The chain has TRBV20-1 and TRBJ2-3, with TRBD2 matching 8 bases. The CDR3 extends over 15 amino acids. The V gene end was trimmed by 2 bases and the J gene end by 6 bases; junction bases not matched to a gene: 10. CDR1 DFQATT and CDR2 SNEGSKA come from the germline V gene (reference sequence). The CDR3 DNA reads TGCAGTGCTAGACGACTAGCGCGAGTAGGGGATACGCAGTATTTT. This translates into CSARRLARVGDTQYF.

The chain has TRBV24-1 and TRBJ2-2; TRBD1 matches at 8 bases. In germline, CDR1 is KGHDR, CDR2 SFDVKD. V was pared by 3 bases and J by 5 bases, with 7 bases of the junction left unmatched. The CDR3 totals 16 residues. CDR3 in amino acids: CATSDPRRGLTGELFF. CDR3 coding DNA: TGTGCCACCAGTGATCCCCGCAGGGGGCTTACCGGGGAGCTGTTTTTT.

The chain carries TRBV30 and TRBJ2-1; D may be TRBD2 (6 bases). The germline V and J ends were trimmed by 3 bases and 8 bases, with 17 bases remaining between them. The CDR3 contains 14 residues. Germline CDR1 GTSNPN, CDR2 SVGIG (reference sequence). The CDR3 DNA reads as TGTGCCTGGAGGCGTGTCGGGAGTTGGGATGAGCAGTTCTTC. Encoded protein: CAWRRVGSWDEQFF.